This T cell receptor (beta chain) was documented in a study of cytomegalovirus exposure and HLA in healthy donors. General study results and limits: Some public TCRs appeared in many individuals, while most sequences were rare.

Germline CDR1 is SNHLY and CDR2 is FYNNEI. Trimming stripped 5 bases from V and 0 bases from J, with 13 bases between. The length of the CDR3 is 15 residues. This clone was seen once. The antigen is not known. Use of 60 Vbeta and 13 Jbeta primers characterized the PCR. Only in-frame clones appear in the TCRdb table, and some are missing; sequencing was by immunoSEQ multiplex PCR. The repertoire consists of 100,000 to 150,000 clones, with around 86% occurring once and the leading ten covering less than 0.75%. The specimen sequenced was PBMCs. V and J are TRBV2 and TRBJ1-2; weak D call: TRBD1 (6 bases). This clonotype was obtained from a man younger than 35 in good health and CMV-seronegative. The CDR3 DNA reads TGTGCCAGCAGTACTTACAGGGAAGCTAACTATGGCTACACCTTC. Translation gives CASSTYREANYGYTF. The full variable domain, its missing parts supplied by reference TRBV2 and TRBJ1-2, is EPEVTQTPSHQVTQMGQEVILRCVPISNHLYFYWYRQILGQKVEFLVSFYNNEISEKSEIFDDQFSVERPDGSNFTLKIRSTKLEDSAMYFCASSTYREANYGYTFGSGTRLTVV.